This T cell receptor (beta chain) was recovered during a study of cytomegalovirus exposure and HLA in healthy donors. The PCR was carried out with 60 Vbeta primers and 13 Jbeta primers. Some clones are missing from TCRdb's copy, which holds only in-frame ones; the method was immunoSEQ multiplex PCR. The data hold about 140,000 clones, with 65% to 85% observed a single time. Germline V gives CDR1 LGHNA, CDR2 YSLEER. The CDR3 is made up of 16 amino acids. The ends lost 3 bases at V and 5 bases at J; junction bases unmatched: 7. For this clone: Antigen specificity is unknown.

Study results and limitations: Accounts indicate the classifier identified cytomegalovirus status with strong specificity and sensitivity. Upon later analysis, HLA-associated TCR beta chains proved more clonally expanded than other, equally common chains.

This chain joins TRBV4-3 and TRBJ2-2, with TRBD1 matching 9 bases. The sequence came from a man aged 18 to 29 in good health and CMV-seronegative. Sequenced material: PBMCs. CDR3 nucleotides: TGCGCCAGCAGCCAGCGGACCGGGACAGGGACCGGGGAGCTGTTTTTT. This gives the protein CASSQRTGTGTGELFF.